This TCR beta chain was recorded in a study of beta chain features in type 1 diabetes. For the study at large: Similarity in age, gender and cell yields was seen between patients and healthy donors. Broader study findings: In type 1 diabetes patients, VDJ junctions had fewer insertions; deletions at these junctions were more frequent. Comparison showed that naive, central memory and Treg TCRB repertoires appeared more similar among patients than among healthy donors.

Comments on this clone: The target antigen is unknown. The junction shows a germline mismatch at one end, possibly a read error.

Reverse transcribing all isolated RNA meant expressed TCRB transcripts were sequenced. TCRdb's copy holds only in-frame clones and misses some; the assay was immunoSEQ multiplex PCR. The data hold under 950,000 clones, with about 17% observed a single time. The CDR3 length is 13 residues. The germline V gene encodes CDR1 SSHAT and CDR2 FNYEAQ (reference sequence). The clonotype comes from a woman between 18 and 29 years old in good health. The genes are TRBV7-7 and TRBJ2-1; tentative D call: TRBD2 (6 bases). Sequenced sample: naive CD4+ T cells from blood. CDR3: CASSSGLYNEQFF. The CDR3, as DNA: TGTGCTAGCAGCTCGGGACTCTACAATGAGCAGTTCTTC.